These 24 T cell receptor beta chains were sequenced from one sample in a study of blood T cell repertoires in COVID-19. TCRdb's table, derived via immunoSEQ multiplex PCR, lists solely in-frame clones and lacks some. The table has a few hundred thousand clones, roughly nine tenths seen once. Sequencing input: PBMCs or T cells enriched from blood (not recorded which). The receptors originated from a man between 25 and 39 years old who had recovered from COVID-19.

This clone was detected once. The chain joins TRBV19 to TRBJ1-1, with 7 bases aligning to TRBD1. Germline loops: CDR1 LNHDA, CDR2 SQIVND (reference sequence). The V segment lost 2 bases and the J segment 8 bases; nucleotides outside the gene matches: 5. The CDR3 spans 13 residues. CDR3 in DNA: TGTGCCAGTAGTATAACAGGGGCTTACGAAGCTTTCTTT. This codes for CASSITGAYEAFF.

V usage is TRBV7-2 and J usage is TRBJ1-3; 7 bases line up with TRBD1. With 5 bases clipped from V and 0 bases from J, the junction kept 10 bases outside the gene matches. The CDR3 is 17 amino acids. CDR1 SGHTA and CDR2 FQGNSA come from the germline V gene. CDR3 DNA: TGTGCCAGCAGCATATACAGGGGCCACAGCTCTGGAAACACCATATATTTT. It encodes CASSIYRGHSSGNTIYF.

This clone has only one observation. The chain is built from TRBV14 and TRBJ2-1, with 8 bases aligning to TRBD2. CDR3 size: 15 residues. Germline loops: CDR1 SGHDN, CDR2 FVKESK. Losses at the gene ends were 5 bases for V and 2 bases for J; bases not matched to a gene: 5. The CDR3 spells CASSYSGSPYNEQFF. CDR3 nucleotide sequence: TGTGCCAGCAGCTACAGCGGGAGTCCCTACAATGAGCAGTTCTTC.

V is TRBV28 and J is TRBJ2-1; the D gene is possibly TRBD2 (5 bases). The germline CDR1 and CDR2 sequences are MDHEN and SYDVKM. V lost 3 bases, J lost 2 bases, and 5 bases lay in between. The CDR3 is made up of 13 amino acids. The CDR3 sequence is CASSFGTYNEQFF. CDR3 nucleotides: TGTGCCAGCAGTTTCGGGACCTACAATGAGCAGTTCTTC.

The gene calls are TRBV9 and TRBJ1-6; D remains ambiguous. The CDR3 totals 15 residues. V lost 4 bases and J 8 bases, leaving 16 bases between the germline ends. Germline lookup yields CDR1 SGDLS and CDR2 YYNGEE. CDR3 protein: CASSPRIGLDSPLHF. Written as DNA, the CDR3 is TGTGCCAGCAGCCCTAGAATCGGATTGGATTCACCCCTCCACTTT.

The V call is TRBV5-8, the J call TRBJ2-1; 11 bases are a match to TRBD2. The ends lost 3 bases at V and 12 bases at J; junction bases unmatched: 8. There are 14 residues in the CDR3. Per germline, CDR1 SGHTS and CDR2 YDEGEE. The CDR3 nucleotides are TGTGCCAGCAGCTCCCCAGTACTAGCGGGAGCGCAGTTCTTC. It yields the protein CASSSPVLAGAQFF.

CDR3 residues: CASSVGLDLRPQHF. The CDR3 nucleotides are TGTGCCAGCAGCGTAGGACTTGATCTAAGGCCCCAGCATTTT. V and J are TRBV9 and TRBJ1-5; no reliable D call. Germline loops: CDR1 SGDLS, CDR2 YYNGEE. CDR3 length: 14 amino acids. V was trimmed by 0 bases and J by 9 bases, leaving 13 bases between them.

V usage is TRBV6-5 and J usage is TRBJ1-1, with a tentative D call TRBD1 (6 bases). This CDR3 is 16 amino acids long. The germline V gene has CDR1 MNHEY and CDR2 SVGAGI. V was pared by 4 bases and J by 0 bases, with 15 bases between. The CDR3 here is CASSSLGGRLNTEAFF. In DNA form, the CDR3 reads TGTGCCAGCAGTTCCCTCGGGGGGCGTCTGAACACTGAAGCTTTCTTT.

The genes are TRBV27 and TRBJ2-3; maybe TRBD2 (5 bases). Germline V gene data show CDR1 as MNHEY and CDR2 as SMNVEV (reference sequence). V was pared by 4 bases and J by 3 bases, with 14 bases between. The length of the CDR3 is 15 residues. The CDR3 loop is CASSYSGTATDTQYF. DNA for the CDR3: TGTGCCAGCAGTTATTCGGGAACCGCGACAGATACGCAGTATTTT.

The chain recombines TRBV15 with TRBJ2-1, with D perhaps TRBD2 (6 bases). The CDR3 length is 17 residues. V was pared by 0 bases and J by 4 bases, with 16 bases between. The germline CDR1 and CDR2 sequences are LNHNV and YYDKDF (reference sequence). CDR3 loop: CATSRDLGRGAYNEQFF. The CDR3 DNA reads as TGTGCCACCAGCAGAGATTTAGGTCGCGGGGCTTACAATGAGCAGTTCTTC.

About this clone: Other DNA sequences in the sample encode the same CDR3. The J gene is TRBJ1-2, the V gene TRBV28, with D possibly being TRBD1 (6 bases). The CDR3 has 13 residues. The V gene lost 6 bases and the J gene lost 5 bases, with 13 bases spanning the gap. Germline CDR1 and CDR2: MDHEN and SYDVKM. The CDR3 reads CASSPGGPYGYTF. For the CDR3, the DNA is TGTGCCAGCAGCCCCGGGGGGCCATATGGCTACACCTTC.

The genes are TRBV7-9 and TRBJ1-4; D may be TRBD1 (5 bases). This CDR3 region has 13 residues. Germline V CDR1 and CDR2: SEHNR, FQNEAQ (reference sequence). Trimming shortened V by 10 bases and J by 6 bases, and 15 bases separated the two germline ends. DNA for the CDR3: TGTGCCACAGCCCTCGGGGGAGATGAAAAACTGTTTTTT. This gives the protein CATALGGDEKLFF. The full variable domain, completed using reference TRBV7-9 and TRBJ1-4, is DTGVSQNPRHKITKRGQNVTFRCDPISEHNRLYWYRQTLGQGPEFLTYFQNEAQLEKSRLLSDRFSAERPKGSFSTLEIQRTEQGDSAMYLCATALGGDEKLFFGSGTQLSVL.

The chain is built from TRBV18 and TRBJ1-1; perhaps TRBD1 as D (6 bases). The CDR3 covers 14 residues. Trimming stripped 3 bases from V and 4 bases from J, with 12 bases between. CDR1 and CDR2 from the germline V gene are KGHSH and LQKENI. This CDR3 is CASSPIQGSTEAFF. Written as DNA, the CDR3 is TGTGCCAGCTCACCCATACAGGGAAGCACTGAAGCTTTCTTT.

CDR3 loop: CASLRTSGLKGNTGELFF. CDR3 sequence (DNA): TGTGCCAGCCTCCGGACTAGCGGCCTAAAGGGGAACACCGGGGAGCTGTTTTTT. The rearrangement links TRBV7-9 to TRBJ2-2; TRBD2 matches 10 bases. Germline V CDR1 and CDR2: SEHNR, FQNEAQ (reference sequence). The CDR3 covers 18 residues. V gave up 8 bases and J gave up 1 base; unmatched junction bases: 13.

V gene TRBV7-9 combines with J gene TRBJ1-2; 8 bases line up with TRBD1. CDR1 SEHNR and CDR2 FQNEAQ come from the germline V gene (reference sequence). This CDR3 region has 16 residues. Losses at the gene ends were 6 bases for V and 3 bases for J; bases not matched to a gene: 12. CDR3 bases: TGTGCCAGCAGGACGAATCGCAGGGGGCGTCACTATGGCTACACCTTC. This codes for CASRTNRRGRHYGYTF.

The chain carries TRBV5-5 and TRBJ2-7, with D perhaps TRBD1 (6 bases). Trimming left V 4 bases short and J 3 bases short, with 11 bases between. Germline V gene lookup returns CDR1 SGHKS and CDR2 YYEKEE (reference sequence). This CDR3 has 13 amino acids. Here the CDR3 reads CASSLTGYYEQYF. CDR3 nucleotide sequence: TGTGCCAGCAGCCTGACAGGCTACTACGAGCAGTACTTC.

The chain is built from TRBV7-9 and TRBJ2-7, with a possible D match to TRBD2 (6 bases). Trimming left V 5 bases short and J 1 base short, with 15 bases between. Germline V gene sequence: CDR1 SEHNR, CDR2 FQNEAQ (reference sequence). CDR3 length: 15 residues. CDR3 bases: TGTGCCAGCAGCCCGAGGACCGGGGGTTCCTACGAGCAGTACTTC. Translation gives CASSPRTGGSYEQYF.

This rearrangement joins TRBV6-5 to TRBJ2-7; D gene unclear. Trimming cost V 7 bases and J 1 base, with 5 bases left between them. This CDR3 is built from 11 residues. The V gene's germline CDR1 is MNHEY and CDR2 SVGAGI. The DNA for the CDR3 is TGTGCCAGCATGTTATCCTACGAGCAGTACTTC. It is translated as CASMLSYEQYF.

This chain links TRBV5-4 with TRBJ2-3; TRBD2 aligns across 14 bases. The CDR3 runs 16 residues. Germline V gene sequence: CDR1 SGHNT, CDR2 YYREEE (reference sequence). Losses at the gene ends were 2 bases for V and 4 bases for J; bases not matched to a gene: 3. In DNA, the CDR3 is TGTGCCAGCAGCTTCGGGGGACTAGCGGGAGCAGATACGCAGTATTTT. This gives the protein CASSFGGLAGADTQYF.

J is TRBJ2-2 and V is TRBV7-2, with TRBD1 matching over 10 bases. Germline V gene data show CDR1 as SGHTA and CDR2 as FQGNSA. CDR3 size: 15 residues. Germline trimming cut 3 bases from V and 6 bases from J; bases unmatched to any gene: 4. For the CDR3, the DNA is TGTGCCAGCAGCTTTACCGGGACAGGGGCCGGGGAGCTGTTTTTT. Its protein is CASSFTGTGAGELFF.

This clone has just one count. V usage is TRBV6-5 and J usage is TRBJ1-3; tentative D call: TRBD1 (5 bases). The CDR3 has 15 amino acids. The V and J ends lost 5 bases and 2 bases respectively, with 13 bases between them. In germline, CDR1 is MNHEY, CDR2 SVGAGI. The CDR3 region has the DNA TGTGCCAGCAGTCAATCCCAGGGCCCTGGAAACACCATATATTTT. Protein product: CASSQSQGPGNTIYF.

The chain has TRBV28 and TRBJ2-7; 7 bases are a match to TRBD1. Germline values: CDR1 MDHEN, CDR2 SYDVKM. The CDR3 loop spans 14 amino acids. After removal of 8 bases from V and 7 bases from J, the junction contained 14 bases not matched to a gene. The CDR3 loop is CASGQTQGKGEQYF. In nucleotides, the CDR3 is TGTGCCAGCGGACAGACACAGGGGAAGGGGGAGCAGTACTTC.

The V call is TRBV10-2, the J call TRBJ1-1; no clear D gene. Germline V CDR1 and CDR2: WSHSY, SAAADI. Trimming removed 7 bases at V and 1 base at J, with 7 bases between. The CDR3 runs to 12 residues. The CDR3 DNA reads as TGCGCCAGCAAGACACCGAACACTGAAGCTTTCTTT. Its translation is CASKTPNTEAFF.

This rearrangement joins TRBV13 to TRBJ2-3; 7 bases align to TRBD2. In germline, CDR1 is PRHDT, CDR2 FYEKMQ (reference sequence). This CDR3 is built from 16 residues. Losses at the gene ends were 1 base for V and 4 bases for J; bases not matched to a gene: 8. CDR3 residues: CASSLAGREYADTQYF. The CDR3 DNA reads TGTGCCAGCAGCTTAGCGGGGCGGGAGTACGCAGATACGCAGTATTTT.